This T cell receptor (beta chain) was observed in a study of T cell changes during pregnancy in multiple sclerosis. Only in-frame clones appear in the TCRdb table, and some are missing; sequencing was by immunoSEQ multiplex PCR. The repertoire includes 50,000 to 70,000 clones, roughly 90% of them detected once, and roughly 1.5% sits in the top ten. CDR1 SEHNR and CDR2 FQNEAQ come from the germline V gene (reference sequence). V shed 3 bases and J shed 4 bases, with 14 bases lying between them. The length of the CDR3 is 15 residues. This sample comprised peripheral blood, obtained in the second trimester of pregnancy. V usage is TRBV7-9 and J usage is TRBJ2-3; D gene unclear. The receptor comes from a female donor with multiple sclerosis, enrolled in a pregnancy study. DNA of the CDR3: TGTGCCAGCAGCTTTACGTTACGGGTGGCAGATACGCAGTATTTT. Its protein product is CASSFTLRVADTQYF.